Listed below are T cell receptor beta chains from one sample, sequenced in a study of PD-L1 blockade in urothelial cancer. Sequencing used immunoSEQ multiplex PCR; TCRdb keeps in-frame clones, though not all of them. Of about 45,000 clones in the sample, roughly four fifths are singletons; the top ten hold 13%. The starting material was PBMCs, obtained around atezolizumab (anti-PD-L1) treatment. Receptor source: a man aged 60 to 69 with urothelial cancer. CDR3s include the opening cysteine and the closing phenylalanine or tryptophan. Each record gives: J gene, D gene, V gene, clone size, CDR3 DNA, CDR3 protein. The D gene is left open where the match is weak. The size of a clone is reported for some rows only, either as once, few or many, or as a class for expanded clones.

J: TRBJ2-1
D: TRBD2
V: TRBV7-6
size: NA
DNA: TGTGCCAGCAGCGCCGGCCCGCCTCGGCGTAGCGGGACTTACAATGAGCAGTTCTTC
CDR3: CASSAGPPRRSGTYNEQFF

J: TRBJ2-1
D: TRBD2
V: TRBV5-1
size: few
DNA: TGCGCCAGCAGCCCGAATGCGGGAGGGGGAAATGAGCAGTTCTTC
CDR3: CASSPNAGGGNEQFF

J: TRBJ1-1
D: TRBD1
V: TRBV28
size: NA
DNA: TGTGCCAGCAGTTCGGGACAGACCACTGAAGCTTTCTTT
CDR3: CASSSGQTTEAFF

J: TRBJ2-2
D: NA
V: TRBV19
size: once
DNA: TGTGCCAGTAGTATCGGGACACGACCTGAAGGGGAGCTGTTTTTT
CDR3: CASSIGTRPEGELFF

J: TRBJ2-5
D: NA
V: TRBV7-2
size: NA
DNA: TGTGCCAGCAGCTTAGCGAGACAGGCACAAGAGACCCAGTACTTC
CDR3: CASSLARQAQETQYF

J: TRBJ2-3
D: TRBD2
V: TRBV6-5
size: NA
DNA: TGTGCCAGCAGTTCAGCTAGCGGGAGGCGGACAGATACGCAGTATTTT
CDR3: CASSSASGRRTDTQYF

J: TRBJ2-7
D: NA
V: TRBV5-1
size: NA
DNA: TGCGCCAGCAGCTCCTCGGGTCTGAACTACGAGCAGTACTTC
CDR3: CASSSSGLNYEQYF

J: TRBJ1-2
D: TRBD1
V: TRBV29-1
size: once
DNA: TGCAGCGTTGAAGTCCCGGGACAGCCTTTTCCCTACTATGGCTACACCTTC
CDR3: CSVEVPGQPFPYYGYTF

J: TRBJ1-4
D: TRBD1
V: TRBV7-9
size: once
DNA: TGTGCCAGCAGCCGGACAGGGGTTAATGAAAAACTGTTTTTT
CDR3: CASSRTGVNEKLFF

J: TRBJ2-2
D: TRBD2
V: TRBV5-1
size: NA
DNA: TGCGCCAGCAGCCCGGGGACTAGCGGCAACACCGGGGAGCTGTTTTTT
CDR3: CASSPGTSGNTGELFF

J: TRBJ1-3
D: NA
V: TRBV6-1
size: few
DNA: TGTGCCAGCAGTGAATATCCCTGGGGCAGTGCGAACACCATATATTTT
CDR3: CASSEYPWGSANTIYF

J: TRBJ2-2
D: NA
V: TRBV11-2
size: NA
DNA: TGTGCCAGCAGCTCCCTTAACACCGGGGAGCTGTTTTTT
CDR3: CASSSLNTGELFF

J: TRBJ1-1
D: TRBD1
V: TRBV2
size: few
DNA: TGTGCCAGCAGTCCGACAGGGAGGACTGAAGCTTTCTTT
CDR3: CASSPTGRTEAFF

J: TRBJ1-5
D: TRBD1
V: TRBV28
size: NA
DNA: TGTGCCAGCCACAGGGGCAACGATCAGCCCCAGCATTTT
CDR3: CASHRGNDQPQHF

J: TRBJ1-1
D: NA
V: TRBV7-8
size: NA
DNA: TGTGCCAGCAGCTTAGCAGACAGGTTGAACACTGAAGCTTTCTTT
CDR3: CASSLADRLNTEAFF

J: TRBJ1-2
D: NA
V: TRBV27
size: NA
DNA: TGTGCCAGCAGTCCAAGGACAGAAAACTATGGCTACACCTTC
CDR3: CASSPRTENYGYTF

J: TRBJ1-2
D: TRBD1
V: TRBV29-1
size: once
DNA: TGCAGCGTTGAGGCCGGGACAGCTAACTATGGCTACACCTTC
CDR3: CSVEAGTANYGYTF

J: TRBJ2-1
D: NA
V: TRBV18
size: NA
DNA: TGTGCCAGCTCACCTACCCGTGGCCCTCGTCATGAGCAGTTCTTC
CDR3: CASSPTRGPRHEQFF

J: TRBJ2-6
D: TRBD1
V: TRBV7-9
size: NA
DNA: TGTGCCAGCAGCTTGACCCCCCTGGCAGGGGGAGAAGGGGCCAACGTCCTGACTTTC
CDR3: CASSLTPLAGGEGANVLTF

J: TRBJ2-5
D: NA
V: TRBV5-5
size: once
DNA: TGTGCCAGCAGCTCCGGGACACCCTGGGAGACCCAGTACTTC
CDR3: CASSSGTPWETQYF

J: TRBJ1-2
D: NA
V: TRBV5-6
size: few
DNA: TGTGCCAGCAGTCTTGCGGCTAACTATGGCTACACCTTC
CDR3: CASSLAANYGYTF

J: TRBJ2-1
D: NA
V: TRBV7-6
size: NA
DNA: TGTGCCAGCAGCTCCAGAGGCCGTACGCGGGGGCCTCCTAATGAGCAGTTCTTC
CDR3: CASSSRGRTRGPPNEQFF

J: TRBJ2-2
D: TRBD2
V: TRBV6-5
size: NA
DNA: TGTGCCAGCAGTTACCAGCGGGAGAGCACCGGGGAGCTGTTTTTT
CDR3: CASSYQRESTGELFF

J: TRBJ2-5
D: NA
V: TRBV5-8
size: NA
DNA: TGTGCCAGCACCATCCGCGGACAGCCCCAAGAGACCCAGTACTTC
CDR3: CASTIRGQPQETQYF

J: TRBJ1-1
D: TRBD1
V: TRBV6-1
size: NA
DNA: TGTGCCAGCAGTGGCACAGGGGGCACTGAAGCTTTCTTT
CDR3: CASSGTGGTEAFF

J: TRBJ2-7
D: NA
V: TRBV7-9
size: NA
DNA: TGTGCCAGCAGCGCACAGGCCGGTTTCGGACCCTACGAGCAGTACTTC
CDR3: CASSAQAGFGPYEQYF

J: TRBJ1-6
D: TRBD1
V: TRBV4-1
size: NA
DNA: TGCGCCAGCAGCCTGACAGGGAGCAATTCACCCCTCCACTTT
CDR3: CASSLTGSNSPLHF

J: TRBJ2-4
D: TRBD1
V: TRBV28
size: NA
DNA: TGTGCCAGCAGCCTATCATCACAGGGGGATATTCAGTACTTC
CDR3: CASSLSSQGDIQYF

J: TRBJ2-3
D: TRBD2
V: TRBV18
size: NA
DNA: TGTGCCAGCTCACCACTCCTAGCGGGGGCTACTAGCACAGATACGCAGTATTTT
CDR3: CASSPLLAGATSTDTQYF

J: TRBJ2-3
D: NA
V: TRBV7-2
size: NA
DNA: TGTGCCAGCAGCTTATTTGGGGAGCCCGATACGCAGTATTTT
CDR3: CASSLFGEPDTQYF

J: TRBJ2-3
D: NA
V: TRBV6-1
size: NA
DNA: TGTGCCACAGCAGTTACCCACCCAGGGACAGATACGCAGTATTTT
CDR3: CATAVTHPGTDTQYF

J: TRBJ2-2
D: NA
V: TRBV9
size: NA
DNA: TGTGCCAGCAGCGTAACTACTCGGAACGCCGGGGAGCTGTTTTTT
CDR3: CASSVTTRNAGELFF

J: TRBJ2-3
D: NA
V: TRBV20-1
size: NA
DNA: TGCAGTGTCCTAAGCGGTAATACGCAGTATTTT
CDR3: CSVLSGNTQYF

J: TRBJ2-1
D: TRBD1
V: TRBV2
size: few
DNA: TGTGCCAGCAGAGAGACAGGGGTGGGTGGTGAGCAGTTCTTC
CDR3: CASRETGVGGEQFF

J: TRBJ2-1
D: TRBD2
V: TRBV14
size: NA
DNA: TGTGCCAGCAGCCAACACCTAGCGGATGCCTACAATGAGCAGTTCTTC
CDR3: CASSQHLADAYNEQFF

J: TRBJ1-1
D: NA
V: TRBV11-2
size: NA
DNA: TGTGCCAGCAGCTCACCGGAAAACAGGGCGGGCAACACTGAAGCTTTCTTT
CDR3: CASSSPENRAGNTEAFF

J: TRBJ2-1
D: TRBD2
V: TRBV9
size: NA
DNA: TGTGCCAGCAGAGAGACTAGCGGGTCTAACAATGAGCAGTTCTTC
CDR3: CASRETSGSNNEQFF

J: TRBJ1-4
D: TRBD1
V: TRBV6-5
size: NA
DNA: TGTGCCAGCAGCGAGACAGGGATTAATGAAAAACTGTTTTTT
CDR3: CASSETGINEKLFF

J: TRBJ2-1
D: NA
V: TRBV5-1
size: NA
DNA: TGCGCCAGCAGCTTGGGGTCGAGCTCCTACAATGAGCAGTTCTTC
CDR3: CASSLGSSSYNEQFF

J: TRBJ2-3
D: TRBD2
V: TRBV5-1
size: NA
DNA: TGCGCCAGCAGCCTCGGCGGGACTAGCGGTACAGATACGCAGTATTTT
CDR3: CASSLGGTSGTDTQYF

J: TRBJ2-2
D: NA
V: TRBV7-2
size: NA
DNA: TGTGCCAGCAGCTTAGTACTACACACCGGGGAGCTGTTTTTT
CDR3: CASSLVLHTGELFF

J: TRBJ2-2
D: NA
V: TRBV28
size: NA
DNA: TGTGCCAGCAGTTTAACCAGGAACACCGGGGAGCTGTTTTTT
CDR3: CASSLTRNTGELFF

J: TRBJ2-7
D: TRBD1
V: TRBV2
size: NA
DNA: TGTGCCAGCAGTGAATTAGGACAGGGCGGCGGCGAGCAGTACTTC
CDR3: CASSELGQGGGEQYF

J: TRBJ2-1
D: NA
V: TRBV7-9
size: NA
DNA: TGTGCCAGCAGCCCGGGGATAGAAGTTTTTTCCTACAATGAGCAGTTCTTC
CDR3: CASSPGIEVFSYNEQFF

J: TRBJ1-1
D: NA
V: TRBV28
size: NA
DNA: TGTGCCAGCTTGACTACCATATGGGGGGAGAACACTGAAGCTTTCTTT
CDR3: CASLTTIWGENTEAFF

J: TRBJ1-2
D: TRBD1
V: TRBV20-1
size: NA
DNA: TGCAGTGGCCGGACAGGGGTGGGCTACACCTTC
CDR3: CSGRTGVGYTF

J: TRBJ2-7
D: TRBD1
V: TRBV18
size: NA
DNA: TGTGCCAGCTCACCAGGACAGGGACCCCACGAGCAGTACTTC
CDR3: CASSPGQGPHEQYF

J: TRBJ1-1
D: NA
V: TRBV19
size: NA
DNA: TGTGCCAGTAGTATACGCGGGAACACTGAAGCTTTCTTT
CDR3: CASSIRGNTEAFF

J: TRBJ1-2
D: NA
V: TRBV5-6
size: NA
DNA: TGTGCCAGCAGCTTGTCCAGGGCTGGCTACACCTTC
CDR3: CASSLSRAGYTF

J: TRBJ2-5
D: NA
V: TRBV7-2
size: NA
DNA: TGTGCCAGCAGCTTACGGGCGGGAGAGACCCAGTACTTC
CDR3: CASSLRAGETQYF

J: TRBJ2-3
D: NA
V: TRBV28
size: NA
DNA: TGTGCCAGCAGCTCAATTAGCGGCGAGGGCACAGATACGCAGTATTTT
CDR3: CASSSISGEGTDTQYF

J: TRBJ2-5
D: NA
V: TRBV10-2
size: NA
DNA: TGCGCCAGCAGTGAGCCGTGGAGAGAAGAGACCCAGTACTTC
CDR3: CASSEPWREETQYF

J: TRBJ2-7
D: NA
V: TRBV29-1
size: NA
DNA: TGCAGCGTTGGACAGGGCGGGGCCTACGAGCAGTACTTC
CDR3: CSVGQGGAYEQYF

J: TRBJ1-2
D: TRBD1
V: TRBV6-5
size: many
DNA: TGTGCCAGCAGTTACGCTAGGACAGGGGGCGGCTATGGCTACACCTTC
CDR3: CASSYARTGGGYGYTF

J: TRBJ2-7
D: TRBD2
V: TRBV30
size: NA
DNA: TGTGCCTGGAGTGGGGGACTAGCGGGCTACGAGCAGTACTTC
CDR3: CAWSGGLAGYEQYF

J: TRBJ1-5
D: TRBD1
V: TRBV19
size: NA
DNA: TGTGCCAGTAGGGGGACAGTGAATCAGCCCCAGCATTTT
CDR3: CASRGTVNQPQHF

J: TRBJ2-3
D: NA
V: TRBV19
size: few
DNA: TGTGCCAGTAGTATTTTAGGAGCTAGCACAGATACGCAGTATTTT
CDR3: CASSILGASTDTQYF

J: TRBJ2-3
D: TRBD2
V: TRBV5-6
size: few
DNA: TGTGCCAGCAGGATGGCGGGACTATCCAACACAGATACGCAGTATTTT
CDR3: CASRMAGLSNTDTQYF

J: TRBJ2-5
D: TRBD2
V: TRBV5-1
size: NA
DNA: TGCGCCAGCAGCTCCTCGTCGGGACTAGCGGGAAAACAAGAGACCCAGTACTTC
CDR3: CASSSSSGLAGKQETQYF

J: TRBJ2-1
D: TRBD2
V: TRBV28
size: few
DNA: TGTGCCATCCTCAGCGGGGGAAAGTCGGACAATGAGCAGTTCTTC
CDR3: CAILSGGKSDNEQFF